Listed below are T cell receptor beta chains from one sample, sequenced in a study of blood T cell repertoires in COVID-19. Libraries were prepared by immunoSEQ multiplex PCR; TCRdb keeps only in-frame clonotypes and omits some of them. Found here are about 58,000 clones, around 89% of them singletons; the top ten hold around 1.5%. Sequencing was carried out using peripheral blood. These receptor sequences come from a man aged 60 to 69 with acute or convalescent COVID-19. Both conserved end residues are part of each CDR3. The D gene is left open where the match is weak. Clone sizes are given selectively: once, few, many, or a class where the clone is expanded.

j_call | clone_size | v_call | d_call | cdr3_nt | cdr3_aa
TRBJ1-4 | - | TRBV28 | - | TGTGCCGGGCGGGGTGGAACTAATGAAAAACTGTTTTTT | CAGRGGTNEKLFF
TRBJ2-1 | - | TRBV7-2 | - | TGTGCCAGCAGCTTAGCAGACAGTTTCCGTAGGTCCCTTGGGAATGAAGATGAGCAGTTCTTC | CASSLADSFRRSLGNEDEQFF
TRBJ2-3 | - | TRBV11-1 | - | TGTGCCAGCAGCAGGGAGGAGGCAACTGGAGATACGCAGTATTTT | CASSREEATGDTQYF
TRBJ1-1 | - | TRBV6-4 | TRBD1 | TGTGCCAGCAGAACAGGGGGCGGCGAAGCTTTCTTT | CASRTGGGEAFF
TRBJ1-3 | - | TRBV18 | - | TGTGCCAGCCAGGGTGACTCTGGAAACACCATATATTTT | CASQGDSGNTIYF
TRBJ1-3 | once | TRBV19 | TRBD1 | TGTGCCAGTGCGTCCCCCGACAGGGGGGGTGGAAACACCATATATTTT | CASASPDRGGGNTIYF
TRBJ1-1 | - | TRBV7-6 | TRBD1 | TGTGCCAGCAGCTTAACCGGGACAGGGGATACTGAAGCTTTCTTT | CASSLTGTGDTEAFF
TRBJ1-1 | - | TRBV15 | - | TGTGCCACCAGCAGAACCGGACAGCCGAACACTGAAGCTTTCTTT | CATSRTGQPNTEAFF
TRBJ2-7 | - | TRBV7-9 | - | TGTGCCAGCACCCTAGCCTCGGGTTCCCCCTACGAGCAGTACTTC | CASTLASGSPYEQYF
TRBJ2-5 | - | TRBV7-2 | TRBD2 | TGTGCCAGCAGAGAACTAGCGGGAGCTTTTGAGGACCAAGAGACCCAGTACTTC | CASRELAGAFEDQETQYF
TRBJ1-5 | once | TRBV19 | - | TGTGCCACCAAACCTGACAGTAGCAATCAGCCCCAGCATTTT | CATKPDSSNQPQHF
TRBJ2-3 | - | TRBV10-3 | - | TGTGCCATCCAACAGTCCCCCGAAACGGATACGCAGTATTTT | CAIQQSPETDTQYF
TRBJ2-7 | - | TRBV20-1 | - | TGCAGTGCTAGTTCTACACAGGCCTACGAGCAGTACTTC | CSASSTQAYEQYF
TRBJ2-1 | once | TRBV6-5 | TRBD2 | TGTGCCAGCAGTCGCGGGACTAGCGGGAGGAATGAGCAGTTCTTC | CASSRGTSGRNEQFF
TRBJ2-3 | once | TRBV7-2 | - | TGTGCCAGCAGCTCCATGGGGGCGGGAGGCACAGATACGCAGTATTTT | CASSSMGAGGTDTQYF
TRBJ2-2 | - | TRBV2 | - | TGTGCCAGCAGGGTCCGGCTTAGCGGTCCGAACACCGGGGAGCTGTTTTTT | CASRVRLSGPNTGELFF
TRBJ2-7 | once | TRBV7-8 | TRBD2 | TGTGCCAGCAGCATAACCTCCGGGACTAGCGGGAGTGTGAGTTCCTACGAGCAGTACTTC | CASSITSGTSGSVSSYEQYF
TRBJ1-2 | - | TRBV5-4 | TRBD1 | TGTGCCAGCAGCTCCCGAAAGGACAGGGTTGTCGGCTACACCTTC | CASSSRKDRVVGYTF
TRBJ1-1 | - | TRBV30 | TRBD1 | TGTGTGGGACAGGGGGCGACTGAAGCTTTCTTT | CVGQGATEAFF
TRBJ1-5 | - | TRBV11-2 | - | TGTGCCAGCAGTATCGCCGGGGACACCAATCAGCCCCAGCATTTT | CASSIAGDTNQPQHF
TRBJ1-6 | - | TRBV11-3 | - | TGTGCCAGCAGCTTAGGGGGCTTAGGCGGAGCCCTCCACTTT | CASSLGGLGGALHF
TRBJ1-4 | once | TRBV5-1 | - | TGCGCCAGCAGTGGGTCAGGCCTAACTAATGAAAAACTGTTTTTT | CASSGSGLTNEKLFF
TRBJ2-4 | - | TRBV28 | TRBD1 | TGTGCCAGCAGTTTAGGGGGACAGGGGCTAGCCAAAAACATTCAGTACTTC | CASSLGGQGLAKNIQYF
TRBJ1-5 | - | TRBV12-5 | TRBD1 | TGTGCTAGTGGTTCGGACAGGGTATCCAATCAGCCCCAGCATTTT | CASGSDRVSNQPQHF
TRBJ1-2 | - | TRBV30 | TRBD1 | TGTGCCTGGGTTCGGGACAGGGGTAGGTATGGCTACACCTTC | CAWVRDRGRYGYTF
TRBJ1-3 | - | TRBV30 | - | TGTGCCTGGAGTGTAGAAGGGGTGGCTGGAAACACCATATATTTT | CAWSVEGVAGNTIYF
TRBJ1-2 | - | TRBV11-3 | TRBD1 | TGTGCCAGCAGCCGGGGACAGGCCGACTATGGCTACACCTTC | CASSRGQADYGYTF
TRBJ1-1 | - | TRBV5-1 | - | TGCGCCTCCACAACTGAGGGTTCTGAAGCTTTCTTT | CASTTEGSEAFF
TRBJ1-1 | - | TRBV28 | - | TGTGCCAGCAGTGGTGCCGGGTTGAACACTGAAGCTTTCTTT | CASSGAGLNTEAFF
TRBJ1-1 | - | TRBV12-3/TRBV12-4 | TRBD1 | TGTGCCAGCAGTTTGTCAGGGGGTCATGAAGCTTTCTTT | CASSLSGGHEAFF
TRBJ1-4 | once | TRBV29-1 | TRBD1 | TGCAGCGCCGAGACAGGGGTACATGAAAAACTGTTTTTT | CSAETGVHEKLFF
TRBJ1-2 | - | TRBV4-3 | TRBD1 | TGCGCCAGCAGCCATAGAGGGGGCCTGAACTATGGCTACACCTTC | CASSHRGGLNYGYTF
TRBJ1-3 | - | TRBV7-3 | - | TGTGCCAGCAGCTTAACCCTGGACAACTCTGGAAACACCATATATTTT | CASSLTLDNSGNTIYF
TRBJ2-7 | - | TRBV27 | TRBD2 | TGTGCCAGCAGGGACTCGGGCGGGAGGGCCGACTACGAGCAGTACTTC | CASRDSGGRADYEQYF
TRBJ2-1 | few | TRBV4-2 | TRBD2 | TGTGCCAGCAGCCCGGGACTAGCGGGAGTACATGAGCAGTTCTTC | CASSPGLAGVHEQFF
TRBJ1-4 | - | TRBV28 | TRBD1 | TGTGCCATCGGAGGGACAGGGGGCCATGAAAAACTGTTTTTT | CAIGGTGGHEKLFF
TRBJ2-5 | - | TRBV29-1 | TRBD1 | TGCAGCGCCAACAGGGGGGAAGAGACCCAGTACTTC | CSANRGEETQYF
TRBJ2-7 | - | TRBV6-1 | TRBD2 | TGTGCCAGCAGTGACCCGGGAGGGAGAGAGCAGTACTTC | CASSDPGGREQYF
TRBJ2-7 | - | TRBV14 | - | TGTGCCAGCAGCCCGTCGACAGGATTTTCCTACGAGCAGTACTTC | CASSPSTGFSYEQYF
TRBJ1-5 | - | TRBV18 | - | TGTGCCAGCTCACCAGACAGGCTCGAGCCCCAGCATTTT | CASSPDRLEPQHF
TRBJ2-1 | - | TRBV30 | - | TGTGCCTGGAGTAAGGGGCCGAGCTCCTACAATGAGCAGTTCTTC | CAWSKGPSSYNEQFF
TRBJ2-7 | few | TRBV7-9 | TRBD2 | TGTGCCAGCAGCTATACTAGCGCGCCGAGCTCCTACGAGCAGTACTTC | CASSYTSAPSSYEQYF
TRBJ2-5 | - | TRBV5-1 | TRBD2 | TGCGCCAGCAGTTATTTCCCTTTGCGGGAGGAGGAGACCCAGTACTTC | CASSYFPLREEETQYF
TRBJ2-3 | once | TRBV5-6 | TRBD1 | TGTGCCAGCAGCCTAACAGGGGGAGGCACAGATACGCAGTATTTT | CASSLTGGGTDTQYF
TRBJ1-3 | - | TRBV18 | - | TGTGCCAGCTCACCGTTGGCCGCGAGGAGTTCCGGAAACACCATATATTTT | CASSPLAARSSGNTIYF
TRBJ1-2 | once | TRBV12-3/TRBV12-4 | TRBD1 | TGTGCCAGCACCACCGGGACAGTCTATGGCTACACCTTC | CASTTGTVYGYTF
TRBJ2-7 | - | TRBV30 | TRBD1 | TGTGCCTGGAGGCCGACAGGGCGCGAGCAGTACTTC | CAWRPTGREQYF
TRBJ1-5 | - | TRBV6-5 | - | TGTGCCAGCAGTTATAGAGTGGGGGCTGAGGGTCAGCCCCAGCATTTT | CASSYRVGAEGQPQHF